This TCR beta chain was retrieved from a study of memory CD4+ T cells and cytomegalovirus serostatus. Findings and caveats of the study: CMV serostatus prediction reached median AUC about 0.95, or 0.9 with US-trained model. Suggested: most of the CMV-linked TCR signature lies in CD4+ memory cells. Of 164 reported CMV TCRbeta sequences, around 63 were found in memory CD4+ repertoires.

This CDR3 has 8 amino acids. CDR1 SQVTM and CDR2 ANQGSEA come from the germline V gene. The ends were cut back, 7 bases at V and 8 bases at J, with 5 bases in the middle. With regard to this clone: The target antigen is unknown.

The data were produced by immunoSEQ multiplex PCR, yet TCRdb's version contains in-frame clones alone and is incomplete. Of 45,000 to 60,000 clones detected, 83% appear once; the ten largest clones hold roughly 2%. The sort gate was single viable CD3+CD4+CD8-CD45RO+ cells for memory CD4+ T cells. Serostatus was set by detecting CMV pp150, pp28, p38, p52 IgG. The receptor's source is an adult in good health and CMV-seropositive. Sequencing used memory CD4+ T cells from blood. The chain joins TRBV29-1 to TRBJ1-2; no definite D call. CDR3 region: CSAGGYTF. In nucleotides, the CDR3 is TGCAGCGCCGGAGGCTACACCTTC. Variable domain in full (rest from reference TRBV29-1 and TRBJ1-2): SAVISQKPSRDICQRGTSLTIQCQVDSQVTMMFWYRQQPGQSLTLIATANQGSEATYESGFVIDKFPISRPNLTFSTLTVSNMSPEDSSIYLCSAGGYTFGSGTRLTVV.